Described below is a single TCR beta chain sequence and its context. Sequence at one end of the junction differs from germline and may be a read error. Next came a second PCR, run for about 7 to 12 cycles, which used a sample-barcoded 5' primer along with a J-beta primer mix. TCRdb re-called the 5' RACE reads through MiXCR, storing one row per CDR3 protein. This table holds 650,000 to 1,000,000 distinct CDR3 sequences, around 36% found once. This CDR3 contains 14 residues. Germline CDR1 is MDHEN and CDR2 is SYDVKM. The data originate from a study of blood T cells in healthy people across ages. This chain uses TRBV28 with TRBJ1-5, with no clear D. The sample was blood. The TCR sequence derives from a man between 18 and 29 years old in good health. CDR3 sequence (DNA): TGTGCCGGCAGCCGACGAGTTAGCAATCAGCCCCAGCATTTT. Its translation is CAGSRRVSNQPQHF.